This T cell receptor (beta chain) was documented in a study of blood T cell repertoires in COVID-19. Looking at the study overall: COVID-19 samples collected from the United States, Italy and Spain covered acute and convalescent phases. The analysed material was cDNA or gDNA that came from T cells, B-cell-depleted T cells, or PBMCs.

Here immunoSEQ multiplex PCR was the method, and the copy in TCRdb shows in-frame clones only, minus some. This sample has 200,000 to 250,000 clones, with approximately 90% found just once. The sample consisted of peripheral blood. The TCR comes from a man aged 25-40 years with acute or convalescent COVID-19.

The CDR3 DNA follows: TGTGCCAGCTCACTGGACACTAACTATGGCTACACCTTC. Protein product: CASSLDTNYGYTF. The chain carries TRBV18 and TRBJ1-2, with D possibly TRBD1 on 5 matching bases. The CDR3 loop spans 13 amino acids. Trimming removed 4 bases from V and 0 bases from J, with 6 bases in between. CDR1 KGHSH and CDR2 LQKENI come from the germline V gene.